This TCR beta chain was captured in a study of PD-1 blockade in classical Hodgkin lymphoma. Study-level findings and limits: In newly diagnosed patients, baseline TCR diversity was reportedly below that of healthy donors.

TCRdb's table, derived via immunoSEQ multiplex PCR, lists solely in-frame clones and lacks some. This table has thousands of clones, 60% to 85% appearing once. With respect to this clone: Its antigen is currently unknown.

The time point is: newly diagnosed, previously untreated cHL patient sample. The study compared against PBMCs from newly diagnosed, untreated classical Hodgkin lymphoma. This CDR3 comprises 14 residues. Germline lookup yields CDR1 SNHLY and CDR2 FYNNEI. J was trimmed by 4 bases and V by 5 bases; bases with no gene match: 5. The V call is TRBV2, the J call TRBJ1-5; 7 bases match TRBD1. Source material: peripheral blood mononuclear cells (PBMCs). This receptor was identified in a human donor with classical Hodgkin lymphoma. DNA for the CDR3: TGTGCCAGCAGTCTCGGGACAGAGAATCAGCCCCAGCATTTT. Protein product: CASSLGTENQPQHF.